Below, 3 T cell receptor beta chains from the same sample are listed, as sequenced in a study of T cell responses to AZD1222 COVID-19 vaccine. Assay used: immunoSEQ multiplex PCR; TCRdb lists only in-frame clones, some missing. The sample records roughly 50,000 clones, around 90% being singletons. Sequenced material: peripheral blood, taken 28 days after the second AZD1222 dose. The receptors were sampled from an adult who received the AZD1222 COVID-19 vaccine.

This clone was seen more than once but under ten times. This sequence joins TRBV19 and TRBJ2-3, with 8 positions matching TRBD2. This CDR3 is 15 amino acids long. CDR1 is LNHDA, CDR2 SQIVND, per germline (reference sequence). Unmatched junction bases numbered 6, after V lost 5 bases and J lost 2 bases. CDR3: CASSLRLAHTDTQYF. Written as DNA, the CDR3 is TGTGCCAGTAGTTTAAGACTAGCGCACACAGATACGCAGTATTTT. The variable domain in full, completed from reference TRBV19 and TRBJ2-3, reads DGGITQSPKYLFRKEGQNVTLSCEQNLNHDAMYWYRQDPGQGLRLIYYSQIVNDFQKGDIAEGYSVSREKKESFPLTVTSAQKNPTAFYLCASSLRLAHTDTQYFGPGTRLTVL.

The V gene is TRBV7-2, the J gene TRBJ2-1; weak D call: TRBD2 (5 bases). The CDR3 has 15 residues. The germline V gene encodes CDR1 SGHTA and CDR2 FQGNSA. Trimming removed 5 bases at V and 0 bases at J, with 11 bases between. The CDR3 nucleotides read TGTGCCAGCAGCCCGGCAACTAGCTCCTACAATGAGCAGTTCTTC. This codes for CASSPATSSYNEQFF.

V gene TRBV27 combines with J gene TRBJ2-7, with TRBD2 identical over 9 bases. V trimming: 5 bases; J trimming: 5 bases; junction bases outside the gene matches: 16. The CDR3 is made up of 17 amino acids. Germline assignment: CDR1 MNHEY and CDR2 SMNVEV (reference sequence). The CDR3 sequence: CASSTLPQAGGIHEQYF. CDR3 sequence (DNA): TGTGCCAGCAGTACCCTCCCTCAAGCGGGAGGTATCCACGAGCAGTACTTC.